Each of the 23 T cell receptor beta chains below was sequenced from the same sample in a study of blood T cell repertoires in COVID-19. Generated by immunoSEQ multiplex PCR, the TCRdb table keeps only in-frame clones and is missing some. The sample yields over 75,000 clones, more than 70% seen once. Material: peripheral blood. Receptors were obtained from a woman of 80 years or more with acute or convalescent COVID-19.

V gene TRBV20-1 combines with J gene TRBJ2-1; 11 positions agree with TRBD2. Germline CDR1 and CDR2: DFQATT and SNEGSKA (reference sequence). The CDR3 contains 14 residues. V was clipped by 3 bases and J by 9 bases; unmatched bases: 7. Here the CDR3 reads CSASGLAGGGEQFF. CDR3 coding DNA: TGCAGTGCTAGTGGCCTAGCGGGGGGAGGTGAGCAGTTCTTC.

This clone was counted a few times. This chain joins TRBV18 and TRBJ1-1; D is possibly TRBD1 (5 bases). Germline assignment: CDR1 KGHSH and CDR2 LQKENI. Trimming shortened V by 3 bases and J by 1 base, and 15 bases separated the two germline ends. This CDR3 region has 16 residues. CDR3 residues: CASSPLGAGKNTEAFF. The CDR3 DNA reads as TGTGCCAGCTCACCCCTTGGGGCAGGGAAGAACACTGAAGCTTTCTTT.

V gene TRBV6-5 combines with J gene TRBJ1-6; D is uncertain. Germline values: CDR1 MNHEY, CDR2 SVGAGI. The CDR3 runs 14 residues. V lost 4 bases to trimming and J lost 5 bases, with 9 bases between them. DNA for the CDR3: TGTGCCAGCAGTTTAAACCGGGATAATTCACCCCTCCACTTT. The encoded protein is CASSLNRDNSPLHF.

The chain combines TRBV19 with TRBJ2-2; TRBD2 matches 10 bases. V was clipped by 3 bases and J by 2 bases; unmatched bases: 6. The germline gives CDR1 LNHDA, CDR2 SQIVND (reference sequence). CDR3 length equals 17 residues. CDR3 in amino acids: CASSILAGVANTGELFF. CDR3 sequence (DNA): TGTGCCAGTAGTATCCTAGCGGGAGTAGCAAACACCGGGGAGCTGTTTTTT.

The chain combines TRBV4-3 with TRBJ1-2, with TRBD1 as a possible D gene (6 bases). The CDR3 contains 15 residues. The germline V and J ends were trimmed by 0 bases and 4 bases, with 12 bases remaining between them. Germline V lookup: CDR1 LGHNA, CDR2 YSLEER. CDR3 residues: CASSQDLEGVYGYTF. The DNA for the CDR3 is TGCGCCAGCAGCCAAGATCTAGAGGGGGTCTATGGCTACACCTTC.

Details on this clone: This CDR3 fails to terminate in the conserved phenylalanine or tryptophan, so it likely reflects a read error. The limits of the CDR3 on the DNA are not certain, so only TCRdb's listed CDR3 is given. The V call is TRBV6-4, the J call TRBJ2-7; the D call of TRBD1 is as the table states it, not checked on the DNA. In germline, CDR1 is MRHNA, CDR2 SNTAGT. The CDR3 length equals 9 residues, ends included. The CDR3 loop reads CASMEGAHS.

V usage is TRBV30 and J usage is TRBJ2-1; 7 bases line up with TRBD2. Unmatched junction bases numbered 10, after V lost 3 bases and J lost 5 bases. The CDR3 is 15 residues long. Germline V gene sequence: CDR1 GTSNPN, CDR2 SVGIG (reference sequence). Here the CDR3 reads CAWSRSQRGNNEQFF. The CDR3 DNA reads TGTGCCTGGAGCCGAAGCCAGCGGGGAAACAATGAGCAGTTCTTC.

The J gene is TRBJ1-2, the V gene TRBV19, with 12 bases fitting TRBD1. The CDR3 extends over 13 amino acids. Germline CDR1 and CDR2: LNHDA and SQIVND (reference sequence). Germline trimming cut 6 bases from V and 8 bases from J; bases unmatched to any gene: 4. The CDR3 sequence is CASRGQGAGGYTF. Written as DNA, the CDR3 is TGTGCCAGTAGGGGACAGGGGGCGGGAGGCTACACCTTC.

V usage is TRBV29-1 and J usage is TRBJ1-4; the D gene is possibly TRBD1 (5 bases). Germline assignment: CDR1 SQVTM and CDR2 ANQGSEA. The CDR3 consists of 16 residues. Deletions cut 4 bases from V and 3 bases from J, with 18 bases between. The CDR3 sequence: CSVVRGDAGANEKLFF. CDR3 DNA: TGCAGCGTTGTTAGGGGCGACGCGGGGGCTAATGAAAAACTGTTTTTT.

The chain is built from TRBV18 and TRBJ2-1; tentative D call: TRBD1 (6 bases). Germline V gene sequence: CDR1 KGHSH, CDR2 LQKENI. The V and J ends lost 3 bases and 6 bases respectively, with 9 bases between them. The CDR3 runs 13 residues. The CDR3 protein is CASSPSRGNEQFF. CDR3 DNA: TGTGCCAGCTCACCCTCCAGGGGCAATGAGCAGTTCTTC. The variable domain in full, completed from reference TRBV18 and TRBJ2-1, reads NAGVMQNPRHLVRRRGQEARLRCSPMKGHSHVYWYRQLPEEGLKFMVYLQKENIIDESGMPKERFSAEFPKEGPSILRIQQVVRGDSAAYFCASSPSRGNEQFFGPGTRLTVL.

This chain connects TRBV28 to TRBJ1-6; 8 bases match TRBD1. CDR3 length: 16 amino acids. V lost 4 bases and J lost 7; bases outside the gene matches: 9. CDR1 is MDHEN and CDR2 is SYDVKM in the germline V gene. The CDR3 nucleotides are TGTGCCAGCAGTTCCCGCCCCGGACAGGGAAATTCACCCCTCCACTTT. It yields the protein CASSSRPGQGNSPLHF.

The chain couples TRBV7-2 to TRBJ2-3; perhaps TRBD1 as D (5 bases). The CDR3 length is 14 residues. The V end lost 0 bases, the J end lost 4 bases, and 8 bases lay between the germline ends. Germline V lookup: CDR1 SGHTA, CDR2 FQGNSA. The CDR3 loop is CASSLAGPSDTQYF. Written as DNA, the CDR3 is TGTGCCAGCAGCTTAGCGGGGCCCTCAGATACGCAGTATTTT.

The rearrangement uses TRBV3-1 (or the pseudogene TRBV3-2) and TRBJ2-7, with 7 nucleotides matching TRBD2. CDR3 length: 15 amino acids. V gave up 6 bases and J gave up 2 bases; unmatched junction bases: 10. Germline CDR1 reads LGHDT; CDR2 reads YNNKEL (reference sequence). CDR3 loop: CASSLTGTNPYEQYF. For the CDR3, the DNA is TGTGCCAGCAGTCTTACCGGGACTAACCCCTACGAGCAGTACTTC.

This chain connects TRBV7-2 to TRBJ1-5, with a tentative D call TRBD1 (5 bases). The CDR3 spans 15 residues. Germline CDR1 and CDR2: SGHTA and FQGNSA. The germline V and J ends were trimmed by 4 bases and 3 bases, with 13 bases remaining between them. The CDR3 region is CASSYTGLDNQPQHF. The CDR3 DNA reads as TGTGCCAGCAGCTACACAGGTTTGGACAATCAGCCCCAGCATTTT.

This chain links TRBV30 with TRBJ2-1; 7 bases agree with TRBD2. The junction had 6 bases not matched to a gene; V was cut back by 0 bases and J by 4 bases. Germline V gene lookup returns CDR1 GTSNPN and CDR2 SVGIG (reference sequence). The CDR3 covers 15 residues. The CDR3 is CAWSVSVGGYNEQFF. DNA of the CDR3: TGTGCCTGGAGTGTAAGTGTGGGAGGGTACAATGAGCAGTTCTTC.

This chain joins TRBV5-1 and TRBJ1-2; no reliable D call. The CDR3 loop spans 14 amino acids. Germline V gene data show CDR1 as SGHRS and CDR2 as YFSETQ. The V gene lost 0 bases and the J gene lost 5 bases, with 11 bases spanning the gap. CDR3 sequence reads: CASSLGLTGYGYTF. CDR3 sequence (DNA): TGCGCCAGCAGCTTGGGTTTGACGGGGTATGGCTACACCTTC.

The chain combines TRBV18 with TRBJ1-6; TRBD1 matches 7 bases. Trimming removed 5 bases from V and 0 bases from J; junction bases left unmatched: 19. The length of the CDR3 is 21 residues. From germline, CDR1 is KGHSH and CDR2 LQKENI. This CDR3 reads CASSSAPAQGLSSSYNSPLHF. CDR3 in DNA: TGTGCCAGCTCATCAGCTCCGGCACAGGGGCTTTCTAGCTCCTATAATTCACCCCTCCACTTT.

This CDR3 reads CASSLDPTRSGELFF. The CDR3 DNA follows: TGTGCCAGCAGCTTGGACCCTACCCGGTCCGGGGAGCTGTTTTTT. J is TRBJ2-2 and V is TRBV5-6; no clear D gene. Per the germline V gene, CDR1 is SGHDT and CDR2 is YYEEEE. Trimming removed 0 bases from V and 6 bases from J, with 12 bases in between. CDR3 length: 15 residues.

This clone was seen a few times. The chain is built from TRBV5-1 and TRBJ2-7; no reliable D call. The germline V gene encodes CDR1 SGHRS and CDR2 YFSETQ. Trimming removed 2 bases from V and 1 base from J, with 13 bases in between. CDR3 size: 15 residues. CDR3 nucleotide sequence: TGCGCCAGCAGCTTTGGTGCTAGTGGGTCCTACGAGCAGTACTTC. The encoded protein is CASSFGASGSYEQYF.

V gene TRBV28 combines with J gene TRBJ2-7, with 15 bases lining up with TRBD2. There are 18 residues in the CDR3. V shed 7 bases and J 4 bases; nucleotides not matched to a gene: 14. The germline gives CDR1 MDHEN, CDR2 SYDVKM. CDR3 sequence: CASTPGLAGGPSIYEQYF. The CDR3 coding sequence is TGTGCCAGCACTCCCGGACTAGCGGGAGGGCCTTCAATATACGAGCAGTACTTC.

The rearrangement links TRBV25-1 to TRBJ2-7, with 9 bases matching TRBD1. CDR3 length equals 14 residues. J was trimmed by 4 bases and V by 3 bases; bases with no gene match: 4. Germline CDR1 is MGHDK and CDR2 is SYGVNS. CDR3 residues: CASSDGQGFYEQYF. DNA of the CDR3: TGTGCCAGCAGTGATGGACAGGGGTTTTACGAGCAGTACTTC.

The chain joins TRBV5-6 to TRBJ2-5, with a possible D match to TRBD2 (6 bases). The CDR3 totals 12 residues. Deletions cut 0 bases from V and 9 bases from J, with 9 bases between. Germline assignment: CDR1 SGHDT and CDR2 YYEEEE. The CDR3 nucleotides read TGTGCCAGCAGCTTGGGTCCGGGGGCCCAGTACTTC. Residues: CASSLGPGAQYF.

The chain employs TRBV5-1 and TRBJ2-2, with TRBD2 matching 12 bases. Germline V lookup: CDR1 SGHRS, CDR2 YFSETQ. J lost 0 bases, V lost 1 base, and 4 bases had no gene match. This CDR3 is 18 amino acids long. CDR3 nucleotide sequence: TGCGCCAGCAGCTTGAAGGGACTAGCGGGTCCGAACACCGGGGAGCTGTTTTTT. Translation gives CASSLKGLAGPNTGELFF.